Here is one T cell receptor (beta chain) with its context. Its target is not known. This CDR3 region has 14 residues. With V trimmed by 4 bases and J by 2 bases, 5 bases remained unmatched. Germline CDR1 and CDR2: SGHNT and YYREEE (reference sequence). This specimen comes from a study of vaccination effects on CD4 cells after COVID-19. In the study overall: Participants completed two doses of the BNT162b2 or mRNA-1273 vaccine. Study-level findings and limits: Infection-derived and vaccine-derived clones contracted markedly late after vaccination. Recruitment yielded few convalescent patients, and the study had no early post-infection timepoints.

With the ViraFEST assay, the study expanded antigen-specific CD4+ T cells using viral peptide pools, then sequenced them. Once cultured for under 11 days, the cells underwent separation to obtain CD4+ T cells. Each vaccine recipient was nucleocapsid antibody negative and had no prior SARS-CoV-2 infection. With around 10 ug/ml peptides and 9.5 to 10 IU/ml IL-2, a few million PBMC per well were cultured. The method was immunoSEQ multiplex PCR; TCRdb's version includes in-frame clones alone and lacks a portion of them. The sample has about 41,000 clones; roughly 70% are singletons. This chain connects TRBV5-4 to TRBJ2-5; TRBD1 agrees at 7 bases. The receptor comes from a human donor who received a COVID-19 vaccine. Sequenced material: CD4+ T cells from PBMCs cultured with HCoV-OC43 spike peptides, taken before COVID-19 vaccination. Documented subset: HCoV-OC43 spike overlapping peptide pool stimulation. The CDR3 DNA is TGTGCCAGCAGCCTGGGACAGATACAAGAGACCCAGTACTTC. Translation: CASSLGQIQETQYF.